This TCR beta chain was captured by sequencing in a study of T cells in Graves' hyperthyroidism and ophthalmopathy. Study-wide findings and caveats: Separating ophthalmopathy from stable hyperthyroidism was achieved by a 13 V-J model.

Amplified regions were TCR beta CDR3 sequences from RNA transcripts. The HTBI primer set was used in a first-round RT-PCR of the TCR CDR3. TCRdb itself ran the multiplex PCR reads through MiXCR, one entry per CDR3 protein. The sample lists about 130,000 distinct CDR3 sequences; around 20% were seen once. Per germline, CDR1 MDHEN and CDR2 SYDVKM. The V end lost 6 bases, the J end lost 5 bases, and 19 bases lay between the germline ends. CDR3 length: 15 amino acids. The table lists this clonotype with many counts. Its antigen is undetermined. With a duration under 2 months, the hyperthyroidism was newly diagnosed in patients aged 18 to 65. Uncontrolled infection, other autoimmune disease, pregnancy or lactation led to exclusion.

The clonotype was recovered from a woman aged 45-65 years with Graves' hyperthyroidism that later progressed to Graves' ophthalmopathy. Sequencing used blood. The chain couples TRBV28 to TRBJ1-2; unclear D gene. The CDR3 DNA sequence: TGTGCCAGCAGCCGCCCTTCCACGTCGGAATATGGCTACACCTTC. It translates to CASSRPSTSEYGYTF.